This T cell receptor (beta chain) is from a study of T cells in Graves' hyperthyroidism and ophthalmopathy. Patients showing uncontrolled infection, other autoimmune disease, pregnancy or lactation were ineligible. Amplified TCR beta CDR3 regions derived from RNA transcripts. The TCR CDR3 was amplified in a first-round RT-PCR using the HTBI primer set. MiXCR, run by TCRdb on the multiplex PCR reads, gives a single entry per CDR3 protein. The sample consists of roughly 700,000 distinct CDR3 sequences, around 40% of them appearing once. Germline lookup yields CDR1 SEHNR and CDR2 FQNEAQ (reference sequence). The length of the CDR3 is 13 residues. Turning to this clonotype: Relative to the germline gene, one junction end is altered; a read error may explain this.

The chain recombines TRBV7-9 with TRBJ2-7; a possible D gene is TRBD1 (6 bases). Sequencing used blood. The TCR was taken from a woman in her forties with Graves' hyperthyroidism. The CDR3 spells CASSFQGRNELYF. As DNA, the CDR3 is TGTGCCAGCAGCTTTCAGGGGCGCAATGAGCTGTACTTC.